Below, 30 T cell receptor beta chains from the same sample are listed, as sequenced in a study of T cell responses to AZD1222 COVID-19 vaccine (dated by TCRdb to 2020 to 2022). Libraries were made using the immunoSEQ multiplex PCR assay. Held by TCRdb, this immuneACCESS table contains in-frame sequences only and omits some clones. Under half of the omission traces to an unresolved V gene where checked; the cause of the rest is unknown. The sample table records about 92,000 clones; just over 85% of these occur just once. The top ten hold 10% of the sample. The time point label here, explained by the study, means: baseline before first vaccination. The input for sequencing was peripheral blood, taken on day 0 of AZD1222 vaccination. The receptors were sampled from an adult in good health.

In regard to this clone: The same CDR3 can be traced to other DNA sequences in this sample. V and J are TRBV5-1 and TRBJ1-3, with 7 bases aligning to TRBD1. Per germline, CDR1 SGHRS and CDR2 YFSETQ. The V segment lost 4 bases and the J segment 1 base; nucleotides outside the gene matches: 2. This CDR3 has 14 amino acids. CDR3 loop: CASSPQGSGNTIYF. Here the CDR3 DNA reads TGCGCCAGCAGCCCACAGGGGTCTGGAAACACCATATATTTT.

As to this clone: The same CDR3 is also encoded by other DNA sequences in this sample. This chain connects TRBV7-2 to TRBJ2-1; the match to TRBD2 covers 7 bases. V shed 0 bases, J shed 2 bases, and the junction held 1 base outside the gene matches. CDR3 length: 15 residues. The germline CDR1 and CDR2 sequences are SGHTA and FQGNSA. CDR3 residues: CASSLAGGTYNEQFF. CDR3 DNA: TGTGCCAGCAGCTTAGCGGGAGGGACCTACAATGAGCAGTTCTTC.

Here the CDR3 reads CASSTGLQTTNEKLFF. The CDR3, as DNA: TGCGCCAGCAGCACCGGATTACAGACAACTAATGAAAAACTGTTTTTT. The chain uses TRBV5-1 and TRBJ1-4; D is undetermined. Per the germline V gene, CDR1 is SGHRS and CDR2 is YFSETQ. CDR3 length: 16 residues. V lost 4 bases to trimming and J lost 0 bases, with 13 bases between them.

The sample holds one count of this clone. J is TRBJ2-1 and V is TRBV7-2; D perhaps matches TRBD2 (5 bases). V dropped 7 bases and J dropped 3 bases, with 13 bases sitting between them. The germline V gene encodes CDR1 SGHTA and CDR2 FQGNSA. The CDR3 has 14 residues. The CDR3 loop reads CASTSRNFYNEQFF. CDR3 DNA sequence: TGTGCCAGCACTAGCCGGAACTTCTACAATGAGCAGTTCTTC.

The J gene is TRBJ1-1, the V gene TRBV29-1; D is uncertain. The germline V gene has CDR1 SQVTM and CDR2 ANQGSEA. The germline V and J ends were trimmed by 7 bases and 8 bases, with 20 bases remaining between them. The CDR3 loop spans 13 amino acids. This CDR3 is CSGTTFLDPEAFF. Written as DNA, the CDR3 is TGCAGCGGGACGACGTTTCTTGACCCCGAAGCTTTCTTT.

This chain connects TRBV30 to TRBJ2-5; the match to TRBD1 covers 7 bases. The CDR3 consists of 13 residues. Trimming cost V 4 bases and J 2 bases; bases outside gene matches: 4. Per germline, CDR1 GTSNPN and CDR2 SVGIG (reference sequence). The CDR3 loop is CAWNRGQQETQYF. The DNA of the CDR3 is TGTGCCTGGAACAGGGGACAACAAGAGACCCAGTACTTC.

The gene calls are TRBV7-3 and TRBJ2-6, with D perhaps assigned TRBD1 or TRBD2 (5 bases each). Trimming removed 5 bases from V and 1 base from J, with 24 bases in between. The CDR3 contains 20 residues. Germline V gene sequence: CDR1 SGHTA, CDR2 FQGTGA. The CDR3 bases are TGTGCCAGCAGCCGCGGTCTTGAGGGACGACCCGTATCTGGGGCCAACGTCCTGACTTTC. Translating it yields CASSRGLEGRPVSGANVLTF.

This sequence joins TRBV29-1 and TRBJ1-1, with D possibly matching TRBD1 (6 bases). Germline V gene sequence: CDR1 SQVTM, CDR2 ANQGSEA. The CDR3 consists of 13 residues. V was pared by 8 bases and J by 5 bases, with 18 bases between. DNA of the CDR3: TGCAGCACAAGCAGGGGTTCGGGGACTGAAGCTTTCTTT. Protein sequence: CSTSRGSGTEAFF.

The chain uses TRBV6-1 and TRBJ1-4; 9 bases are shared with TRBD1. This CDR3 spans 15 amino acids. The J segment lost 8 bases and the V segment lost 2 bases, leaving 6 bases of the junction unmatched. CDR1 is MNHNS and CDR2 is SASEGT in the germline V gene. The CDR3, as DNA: TGTGCCAGCAGTGAACGGGACAGGGTGGGAGAAAAACTGTTTTTT. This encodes CASSERDRVGEKLFF.

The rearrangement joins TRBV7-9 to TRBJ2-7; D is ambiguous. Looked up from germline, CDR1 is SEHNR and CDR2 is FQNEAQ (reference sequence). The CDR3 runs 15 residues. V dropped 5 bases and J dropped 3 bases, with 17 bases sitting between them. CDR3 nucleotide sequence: TGTGCCAGCAGCCTCTCCGGCAGCGCCCACTACGAGCAGTACTTC. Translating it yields CASSLSGSAHYEQYF. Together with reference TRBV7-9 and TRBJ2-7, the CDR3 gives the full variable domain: DTGVSQNPRHKITKRGQNVTFRCDPISEHNRLYWYRQTLGQGPEFLTYFQNEAQLEKSRLLSDRFSAERPKGSFSTLEIQRTEQGDSAMYLCASSLSGSAHYEQYFGPGTRLTVT.

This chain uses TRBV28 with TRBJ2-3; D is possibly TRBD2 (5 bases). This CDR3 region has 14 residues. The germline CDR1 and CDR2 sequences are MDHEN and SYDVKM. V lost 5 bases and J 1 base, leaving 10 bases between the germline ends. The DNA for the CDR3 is TGTGCCAGCAGTCCTAGGACTCGCACAGATACGCAGTATTTT. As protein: CASSPRTRTDTQYF.

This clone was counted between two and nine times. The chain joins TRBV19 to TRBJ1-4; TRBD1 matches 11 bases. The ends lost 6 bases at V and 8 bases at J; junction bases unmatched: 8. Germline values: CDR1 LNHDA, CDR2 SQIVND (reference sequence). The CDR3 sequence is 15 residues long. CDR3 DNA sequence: TGTGCCAGTAGCGACACCGGGACAGGGGGAGAAAAACTGTTTTTT. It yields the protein CASSDTGTGGEKLFF.

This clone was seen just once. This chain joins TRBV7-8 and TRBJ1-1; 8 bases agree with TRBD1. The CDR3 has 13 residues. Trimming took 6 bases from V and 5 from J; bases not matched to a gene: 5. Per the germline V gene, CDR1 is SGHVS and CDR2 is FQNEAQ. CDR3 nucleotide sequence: TGTGCCAGCAGAGTAACAGGGGGAACTGAAGCTTTCTTT. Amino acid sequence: CASRVTGGTEAFF. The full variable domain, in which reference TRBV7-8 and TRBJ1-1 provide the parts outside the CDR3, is GAGVSQSPRYKVAKRGQDVALRCDPISGHVSLFWYQQALGQGPEFLTYFQNEAQLDKSGLPSDRFFAERPEGSVSTLKIQRTQQEDSAVYLCASRVTGGTEAFFGQGTRLTVV.

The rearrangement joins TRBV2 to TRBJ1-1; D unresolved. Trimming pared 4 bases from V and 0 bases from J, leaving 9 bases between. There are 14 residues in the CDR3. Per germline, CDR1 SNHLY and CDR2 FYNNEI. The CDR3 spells CASSVGELNTEAFF. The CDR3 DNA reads TGTGCCAGCAGTGTTGGAGAGTTGAACACTGAAGCTTTCTTT.

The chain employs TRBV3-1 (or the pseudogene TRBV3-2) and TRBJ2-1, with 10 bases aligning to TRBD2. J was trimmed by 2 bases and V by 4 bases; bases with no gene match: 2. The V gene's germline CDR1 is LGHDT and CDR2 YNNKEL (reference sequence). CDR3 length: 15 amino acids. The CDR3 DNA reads TGTGCCAGCAGCCGAGCGGGAGGGACCTACAATGAGCAGTTCTTC. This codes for CASSRAGGTYNEQFF.

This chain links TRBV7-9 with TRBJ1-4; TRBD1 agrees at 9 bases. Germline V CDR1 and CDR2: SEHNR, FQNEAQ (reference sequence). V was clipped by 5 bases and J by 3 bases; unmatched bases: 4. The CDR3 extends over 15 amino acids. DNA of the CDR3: TGTGCCAGCAGCCCTACAGGGGGCCCTAATGAAAAACTGTTTTTT. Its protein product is CASSPTGGPNEKLFF.

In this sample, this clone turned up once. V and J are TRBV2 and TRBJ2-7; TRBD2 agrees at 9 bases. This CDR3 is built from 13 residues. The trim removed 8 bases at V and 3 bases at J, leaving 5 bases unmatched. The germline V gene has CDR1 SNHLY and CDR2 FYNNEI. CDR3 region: CASVAGASYEQYF. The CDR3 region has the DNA TGTGCCAGCGTAGCGGGAGCCAGCTACGAGCAGTACTTC.

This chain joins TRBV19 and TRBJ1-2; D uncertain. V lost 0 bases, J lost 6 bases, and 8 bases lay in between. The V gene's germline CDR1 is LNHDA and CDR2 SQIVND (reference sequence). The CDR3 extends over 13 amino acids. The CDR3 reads CASSIEFSDGYTF. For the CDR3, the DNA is TGTGCCAGTAGTATAGAATTCAGTGATGGCTACACCTTC.

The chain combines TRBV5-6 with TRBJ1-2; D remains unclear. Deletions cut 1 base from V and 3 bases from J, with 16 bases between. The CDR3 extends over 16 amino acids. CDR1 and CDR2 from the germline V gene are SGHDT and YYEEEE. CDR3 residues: CASSLLSVSRDYGYTF. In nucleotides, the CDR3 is TGTGCCAGCAGCTTGCTCTCCGTCAGTCGGGACTATGGCTACACCTTC.

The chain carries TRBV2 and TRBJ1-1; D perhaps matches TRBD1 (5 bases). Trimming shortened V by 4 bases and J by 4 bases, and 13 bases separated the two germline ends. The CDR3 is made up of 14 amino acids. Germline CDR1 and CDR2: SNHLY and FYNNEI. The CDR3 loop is CASSGQRGSTEAFF. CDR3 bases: TGTGCCAGCAGTGGACAGAGAGGAAGCACTGAAGCTTTCTTT.

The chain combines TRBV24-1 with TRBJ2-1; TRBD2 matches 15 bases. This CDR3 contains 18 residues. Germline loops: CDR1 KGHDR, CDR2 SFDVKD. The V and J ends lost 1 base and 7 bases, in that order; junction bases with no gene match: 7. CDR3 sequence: CATSDLPTGTSGGNEQFF. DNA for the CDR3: TGTGCCACCAGTGATTTACCCACAGGGACTAGCGGGGGGAATGAGCAGTTCTTC.

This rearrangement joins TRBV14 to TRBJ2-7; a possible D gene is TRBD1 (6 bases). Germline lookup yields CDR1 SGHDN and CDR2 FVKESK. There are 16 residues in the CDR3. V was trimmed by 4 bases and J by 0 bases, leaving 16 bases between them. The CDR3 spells CASSRQGMYRSYEQYF. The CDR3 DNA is TGTGCCAGCAGCCGCCAGGGGATGTATCGCTCCTACGAGCAGTACTTC.

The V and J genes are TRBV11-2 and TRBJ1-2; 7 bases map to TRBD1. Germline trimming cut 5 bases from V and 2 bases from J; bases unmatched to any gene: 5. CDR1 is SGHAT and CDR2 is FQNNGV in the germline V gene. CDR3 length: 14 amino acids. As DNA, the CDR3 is TGTGCCAGCAGCCCAAGACAGGGAAACTATGGCTACACCTTC. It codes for CASSPRQGNYGYTF.

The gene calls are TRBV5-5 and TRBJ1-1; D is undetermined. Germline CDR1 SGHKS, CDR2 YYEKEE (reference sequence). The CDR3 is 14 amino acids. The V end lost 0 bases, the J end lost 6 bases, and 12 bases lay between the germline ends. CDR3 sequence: CASSLVHRGPEAFF. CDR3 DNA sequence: TGTGCCAGCAGCTTGGTCCACCGGGGTCCTGAAGCTTTCTTT.

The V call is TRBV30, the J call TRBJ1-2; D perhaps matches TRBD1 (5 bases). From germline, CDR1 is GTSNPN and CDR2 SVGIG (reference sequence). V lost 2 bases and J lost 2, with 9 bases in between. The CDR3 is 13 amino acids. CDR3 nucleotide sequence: TGTGCCTGGAGTCCAGGGACCAACTATGGCTACACCTTC. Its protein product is CAWSPGTNYGYTF.

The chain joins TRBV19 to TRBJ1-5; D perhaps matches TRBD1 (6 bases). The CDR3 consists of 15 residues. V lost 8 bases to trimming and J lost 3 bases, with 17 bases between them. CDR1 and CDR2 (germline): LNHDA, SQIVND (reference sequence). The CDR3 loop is CASGEGTRFNQPQHF. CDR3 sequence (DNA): TGTGCCAGTGGAGAAGGGACACGATTCAATCAGCCCCAGCATTTT.

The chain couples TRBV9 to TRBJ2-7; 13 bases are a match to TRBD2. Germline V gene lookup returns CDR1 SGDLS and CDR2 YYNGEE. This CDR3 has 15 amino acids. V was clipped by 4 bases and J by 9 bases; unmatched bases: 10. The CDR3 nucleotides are TGTGCCAGCAGCTCGAGGACTAGCGGGGGAGGGAGGCAGTACTTC. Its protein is CASSSRTSGGGRQYF.

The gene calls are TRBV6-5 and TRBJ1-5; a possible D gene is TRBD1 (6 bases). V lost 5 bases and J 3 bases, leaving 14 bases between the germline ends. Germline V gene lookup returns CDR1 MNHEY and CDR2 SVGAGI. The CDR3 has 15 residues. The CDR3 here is CASSNARDNNQPQHF. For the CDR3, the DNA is TGTGCCAGCAGTAATGCAAGGGACAACAATCAGCCCCAGCATTTT.

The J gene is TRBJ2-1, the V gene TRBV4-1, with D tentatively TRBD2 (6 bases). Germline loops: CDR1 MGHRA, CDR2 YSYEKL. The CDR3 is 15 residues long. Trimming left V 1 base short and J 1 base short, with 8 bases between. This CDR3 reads CASSQGRGSYNEQFF. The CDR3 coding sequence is TGCGCCAGCAGCCAAGGCCGGGGGTCCTACAATGAGCAGTTCTTC.

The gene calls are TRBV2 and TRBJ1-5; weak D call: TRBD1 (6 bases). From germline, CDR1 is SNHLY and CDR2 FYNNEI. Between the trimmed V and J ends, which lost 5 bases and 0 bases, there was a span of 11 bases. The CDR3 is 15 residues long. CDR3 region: CASSQEGDSNQPQHF. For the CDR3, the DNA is TGTGCCAGCAGTCAGGAGGGGGATAGCAATCAGCCCCAGCATTTT.